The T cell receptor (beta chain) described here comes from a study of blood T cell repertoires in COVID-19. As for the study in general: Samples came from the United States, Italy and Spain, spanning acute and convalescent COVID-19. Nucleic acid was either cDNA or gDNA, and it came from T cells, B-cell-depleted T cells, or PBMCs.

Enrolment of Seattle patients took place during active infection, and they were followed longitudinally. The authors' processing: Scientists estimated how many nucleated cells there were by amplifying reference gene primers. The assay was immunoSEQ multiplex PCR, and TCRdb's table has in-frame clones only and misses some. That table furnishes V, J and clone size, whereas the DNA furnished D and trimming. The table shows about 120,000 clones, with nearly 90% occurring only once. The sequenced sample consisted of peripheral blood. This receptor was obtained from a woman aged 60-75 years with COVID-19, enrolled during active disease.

The CDR3 DNA follows: TGTGCCAGCAGTTACCCACATGGACTCAGCTCCTACAATGAGCAGTTCTTC. This encodes CASSYPHGLSSYNEQFF. This rearrangement joins TRBV6-2 or TRBV6-3 to TRBJ2-1; D may be TRBD2 (5 bases). CDR1 is MNHEY and CDR2 is SVGEGT in the germline V gene. This CDR3 is 17 amino acids long. With 2 bases removed from V and 0 bases from J, the gap between germline ends came to 14 bases.